The next 3 T cell receptor beta chains were all read from a single sample in a study of blood T cells in healthy people across ages. The use of a sample-barcoded 5' primer and a J-beta primer mix characterized a second PCR of roughly 6 to 11 cycles. TCRdb redid the calling of the 5' RACE reads with MiXCR, one entry per CDR3 protein. The data contain fewer than 1,000,000 distinct CDR3 sequences, around 50% of them singletons. Input material: blood. The receptors were sampled from an elderly man in good health.

The chain couples TRBV6-1 to TRBJ2-5, with 10 bases identical to TRBD1. The CDR3 is 15 amino acids. The J segment lost 3 bases and the V segment lost 6 bases, leaving 7 bases of the junction unmatched. Germline CDR1 MNHNS, CDR2 SASEGT. Here the CDR3 DNA reads TGTGCCAGCAGCGGACAGGGGGGCCGTAAAGAGACCCAGTACTTC. As protein: CASSGQGGRKETQYF.

In its sample, this clonotype was seen a few times. This chain links TRBV9 with TRBJ2-3; 10 positions match TRBD1. CDR1 and CDR2 (germline): SGDLS, YYNGEE. The CDR3 loop spans 15 amino acids. V was clipped by 3 bases and J by 7 bases; unmatched bases: 8. The CDR3 loop reads CASSGTGQGFNTQYF. The CDR3 region has the DNA TGTGCCAGCAGCGGGACGGGACAGGGGTTCAATACGCAGTATTTT.

The chain employs TRBV24-1 and TRBJ2-6; possibly TRBD1 for D (6 bases). The CDR3 totals 16 residues. The germline V gene has CDR1 KGHDR and CDR2 SFDVKD. Trimming stripped 7 bases from V and 0 bases from J, with 12 bases between. The CDR3 is CATSPRDNSGANVLTF. In DNA, the CDR3 is TGTGCCACCAGCCCTCGGGACAACTCTGGGGCCAACGTCCTGACTTTC.